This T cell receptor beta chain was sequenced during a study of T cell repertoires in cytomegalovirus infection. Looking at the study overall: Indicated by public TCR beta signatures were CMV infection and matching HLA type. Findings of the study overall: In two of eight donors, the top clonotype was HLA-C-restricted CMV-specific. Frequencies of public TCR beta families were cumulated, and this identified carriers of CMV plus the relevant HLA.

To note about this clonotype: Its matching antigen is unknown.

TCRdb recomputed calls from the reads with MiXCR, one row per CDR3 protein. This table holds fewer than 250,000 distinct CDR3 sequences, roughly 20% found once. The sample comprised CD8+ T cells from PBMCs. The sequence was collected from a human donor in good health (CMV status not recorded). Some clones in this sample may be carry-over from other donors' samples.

The chain's CDR3 is CASSSVPGLAGVLYNEQFF. Here the CDR3 DNA reads TGCGCCAGCAGCTCTGTCCCGGGACTAGCGGGGGTTCTGTACAATGAGCAGTTCTTC. J is TRBJ2-1 and V is TRBV5-1, with 14 bases matching TRBD2. The CDR3 sequence is 19 residues long. Germline V CDR1 and CDR2: SGHRS, YFSETQ. J lost 4 bases, V lost 3 bases, and 12 bases had no gene match.